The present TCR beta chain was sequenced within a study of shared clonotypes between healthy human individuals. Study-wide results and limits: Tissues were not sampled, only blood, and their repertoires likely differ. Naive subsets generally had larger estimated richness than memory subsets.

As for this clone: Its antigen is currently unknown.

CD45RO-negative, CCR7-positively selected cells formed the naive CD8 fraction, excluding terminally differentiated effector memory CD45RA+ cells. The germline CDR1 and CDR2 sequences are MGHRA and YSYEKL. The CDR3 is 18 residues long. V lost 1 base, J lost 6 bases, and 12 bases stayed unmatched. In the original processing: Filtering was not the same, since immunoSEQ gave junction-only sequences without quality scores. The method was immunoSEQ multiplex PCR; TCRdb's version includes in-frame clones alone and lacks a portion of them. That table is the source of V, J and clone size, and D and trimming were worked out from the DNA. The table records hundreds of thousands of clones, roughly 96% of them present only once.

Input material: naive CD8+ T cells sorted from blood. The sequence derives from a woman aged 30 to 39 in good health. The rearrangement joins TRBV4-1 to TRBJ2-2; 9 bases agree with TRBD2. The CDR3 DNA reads TGCGCCAGCAGCCAAGTTTCCTTAGCGGGAGTTCGGGCCGGGGAGCTGTTTTTT. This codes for CASSQVSLAGVRAGELFF.